A selection of T cell receptor beta chains follows, all from one sample in a study of T cell responses to AZD1222 COVID-19 vaccine. Assay used: immunoSEQ multiplex PCR; TCRdb lists only in-frame clones, some missing. The repertoire holds around 130,000 clones, with about 90% as singletons. Sequenced material: peripheral blood, taken on day 0 of AZD1222 vaccination. The receptors shown here come from an adult in good health. Both conserved end residues are part of each CDR3. A D gene is named only where the DNA matches it firmly. Size is omitted from some rows. Given values are once, few, many or a class for expanded clones.

TRBV12-3/TRBV12-4	once	TRBJ2-7	NA	TGTGCCAGCAGTTTAGGGAGCCACTACGAGCAGTACTTC	CASSLGSHYEQYF
TRBV28	NA	TRBJ1-3	NA	TGTGCCAGCAGTTTAATCCAGGGTCTAGGCTCTGGAAACACCATATATTTT	CASSLIQGLGSGNTIYF
TRBV6-5	NA	TRBJ2-7	TRBD1	TGTGCCAGCAGTCCAGGGGGCGGGTACGAGCAGTACTTC	CASSPGGGYEQYF
TRBV9	NA	TRBJ2-5	TRBD2	TGTGCCAGCAGCCCTCCGGGGGGGCGGCAACAAGAGACCCAGTACTTC	CASSPPGGRQQETQYF
TRBV7-3	NA	TRBJ1-5	TRBD1	TGTGCCAGCAGCCCTGGGACAGATGGTCAGCCCCAGCATTTT	CASSPGTDGQPQHF
TRBV4-3	NA	TRBJ1-2	NA	TGCGCCAGCAGCCAAGAGTCCGGACCGGGGAATGGCTACACCTTC	CASSQESGPGNGYTF
TRBV19	NA	TRBJ2-7	NA	TGTGCCAGTAGTATACGGAGGGCGGAGGACGAGCAGTACTTC	CASSIRRAEDEQYF
TRBV5-1	NA	TRBJ2-1	NA	TGCGCCAGCAGCCCTAGGGGGAGAGGGAACCGCTACAATGAGCAGTTCTTC	CASSPRGRGNRYNEQFF
TRBV13	NA	TRBJ2-2	NA	TGTGCCAGCAGCTTAACCGGGGAGCTGTTTTTT	CASSLTGELFF
TRBV30	NA	TRBJ1-1	NA	TGTGCCTGGAGTGTGATATCGACAGGTGAAGCTTTCTTT	CAWSVISTGEAFF
TRBV27	NA	TRBJ1-6	TRBD1	TGTGCCAGCAGCCGCGACAGGGCCTCCTATAATTCACCCCTCCACTTT	CASSRDRASYNSPLHF
TRBV9	NA	TRBJ1-6	NA	TGTGCCAGCAGCGTAGGGGCAGACTCCTATAATTCACCCCTCCACTTT	CASSVGADSYNSPLHF
TRBV5-1	NA	TRBJ2-7	NA	TGCGCCAGCAGCTTGTTGGCGGGAACCCAGGGCGAGCAGTACTTC	CASSLLAGTQGEQYF
TRBV3-1/TRBV3-2	NA	TRBJ2-3	TRBD2	TGTGCCAGCAGCCAAGTTATAGCGGGAGGTCACACAGATACGCAGTATTTT	CASSQVIAGGHTDTQYF
TRBV5-4	NA	TRBJ1-4	NA	TGTGCCAGCAGCTTGGGACGGGATGCAACTAATGAAAAACTGTTTTTT	CASSLGRDATNEKLFF
TRBV9	NA	TRBJ2-7	NA	TGTGCCAGCAGCTACAGCCAGGACGACGAGCAGTACTTC	CASSYSQDDEQYF
TRBV6-2/TRBV6-3	NA	TRBJ1-1	TRBD1	TGTGCCAGCAGTTATAGGGACAGGGCCACTGAAGCTTTCTTT	CASSYRDRATEAFF
TRBV2	NA	TRBJ1-4	NA	TGTGCCAGCAGTGGAGCAGGGGCCTATGAAAAACTGTTTTTT	CASSGAGAYEKLFF
TRBV7-9	NA	TRBJ2-5	NA	TGTGCCAGCAGCCTCCTCGGGGGAACGCAAGAGACCCAGTACTTC	CASSLLGGTQETQYF
TRBV3-1/TRBV3-2	NA	TRBJ2-7	NA	TGTGCCAGCAGCCAAGGAGAGCTAGCTCGGTACTTC	CASSQGELARYF
TRBV4-3	NA	TRBJ1-5	NA	TGCGCCAGCAGCCAAGGGATATTGATAAATCAGCCCCAGCATTTT	CASSQGILINQPQHF
TRBV10-3	few	TRBJ2-2	NA	TGTGCCATCGGAGGGGACTCCGGAAACACTGGGGAGCTGTTTTTT	CAIGGDSGNTGELFF
TRBV2	NA	TRBJ1-3	TRBD1	TGTGCCAGCAATCGGGACAGGGATCCCTCTGGAAACACCATATATTTT	CASNRDRDPSGNTIYF
TRBV4-3	few	TRBJ2-1	TRBD2	TGCGCCAGCAGCCAAGACTGGTCTAGCGGGACGAGCGGGAATGAGCAGTTCTTC	CASSQDWSSGTSGNEQFF
TRBV7-9	NA	TRBJ1-5	NA	TGTGCCAGCAGCCAGGGCTCTGGAGGGAACAATCAGCCCCAGCATTTT	CASSQGSGGNNQPQHF
TRBV6-5	NA	TRBJ2-1	TRBD1	TGTGCCAGCATCTCGCAGGGGGCGGACCATGAGCAGTTCTTC	CASISQGADHEQFF
TRBV5-1	NA	TRBJ1-1	NA	TGCGCCAGCAGCAATGGAGAGGGAACTGAAGCTTTCTTT	CASSNGEGTEAFF
TRBV2	few	TRBJ2-7	TRBD2	TGTGCCAGCAGTGAAGCCGGAAGGCGGGAGGGCTCCTACGAGCAGTACTTC	CASSEAGRREGSYEQYF
TRBV5-4	NA	TRBJ1-1	NA	TGTGCCAGCAGCTCCAACGCGGGGCCGGGTGGGGCTTTCTTT	CASSSNAGPGGAFF
TRBV7-2	NA	TRBJ1-1	NA	TGTGCCAGCAGCTTCCCGGGTTTGACTGAAGCTTTCTTT	CASSFPGLTEAFF
TRBV19	NA	TRBJ2-7	TRBD1	TGTGCCAGTAGTGCGACAGGGGCGGCCAACGTCGGGCAGTACTTC	CASSATGAANVGQYF
TRBV6-6	NA	TRBJ1-5	TRBD1	TGTGCCAGCAGGGCGACAGGGGGCGCGGGCAATCAGCCCCAGCATTTT	CASRATGGAGNQPQHF
TRBV6-6	NA	TRBJ2-1	NA	TGTGCCAGCAGCCATAGCGACAATGAGCAGTTCTTC	CASSHSDNEQFF
TRBV5-1	few	TRBJ2-1	TRBD2	TGCGCCAGCAGCTTGCAGGGACTAGCAAGCAATGAGCAGTTCTTC	CASSLQGLASNEQFF
TRBV3-1/TRBV3-2	NA	TRBJ1-2	TRBD1	TGTGCCAGCAGCCAAGATACCGGACAGGGTAATGGCTACACCTTC	CASSQDTGQGNGYTF